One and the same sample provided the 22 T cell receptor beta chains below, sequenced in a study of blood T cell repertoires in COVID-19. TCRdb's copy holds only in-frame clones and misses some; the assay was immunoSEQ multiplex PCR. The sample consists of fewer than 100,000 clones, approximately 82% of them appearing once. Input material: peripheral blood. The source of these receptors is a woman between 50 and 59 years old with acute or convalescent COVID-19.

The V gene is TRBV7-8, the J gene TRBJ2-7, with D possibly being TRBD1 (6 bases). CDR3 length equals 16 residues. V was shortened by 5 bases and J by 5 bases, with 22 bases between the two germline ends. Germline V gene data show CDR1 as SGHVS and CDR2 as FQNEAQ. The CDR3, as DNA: TGTGCCAGCAGCGGATTGCAGGGTCAGGGGAGAAACGAGCAGTACTTC. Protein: CASSGLQGQGRNEQYF.

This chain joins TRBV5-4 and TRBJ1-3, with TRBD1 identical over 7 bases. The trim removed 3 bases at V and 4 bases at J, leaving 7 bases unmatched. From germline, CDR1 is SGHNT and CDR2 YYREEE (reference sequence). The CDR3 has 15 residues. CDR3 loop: CASSSFTGVGNTIYF. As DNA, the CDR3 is TGTGCCAGCAGCTCGTTTACAGGGGTAGGAAACACCATATATTTT.

The chain's CDR3 is CASSYLEGSYEQYF. The DNA of the CDR3 is TGTGCCAGCAGTTACTTGGAGGGGTCCTACGAGCAGTACTTC. The chain carries TRBV6-2 or TRBV6-3 and TRBJ2-7, with TRBD2 as a possible D gene (6 bases). The CDR3 has 14 residues. Germline CDR1 and CDR2: MNHEY and SVGEGT. V gave up 1 base and J gave up 1 base, with 8 bases separating them.

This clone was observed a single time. This CDR3 reads CASSRELAGGPSIQYF. The CDR3 DNA follows: TGTGCCAGCAGCAGAGAGCTAGCGGGAGGGCCCAGCATTCAGTACTTC. The V gene is TRBV14, the J gene TRBJ2-4, with 12 bases fitting TRBD2. Germline assignment: CDR1 SGHDN and CDR2 FVKESK. The CDR3 sequence is 16 residues long. Trimming at V came to 5 bases and at J to 9 bases, leaving 11 bases not matched to a gene.

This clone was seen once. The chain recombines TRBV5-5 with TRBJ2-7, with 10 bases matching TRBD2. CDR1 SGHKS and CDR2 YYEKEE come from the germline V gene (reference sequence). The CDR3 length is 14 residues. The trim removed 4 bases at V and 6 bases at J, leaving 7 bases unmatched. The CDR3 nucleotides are TGTGCCAGCAGCCTTACTAGCGGGGTAATCGAGCAGTACTTC. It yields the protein CASSLTSGVIEQYF. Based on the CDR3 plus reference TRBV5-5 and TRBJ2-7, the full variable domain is DAGVTQSPTHLIKTRGQQVTLRCSPISGHKSVSWYQQVLGQGPQFIFQYYEKEERGRGNFPDRFSARQFPNYSSELNVNALLLGDSALYLCASSLTSGVIEQYFGPGTRLTVT.

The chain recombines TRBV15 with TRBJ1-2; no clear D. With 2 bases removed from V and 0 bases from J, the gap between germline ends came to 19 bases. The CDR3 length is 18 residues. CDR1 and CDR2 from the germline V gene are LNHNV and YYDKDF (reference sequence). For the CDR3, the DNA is TGTGCCACCAGCAGAAGGTTGGGCAGGAGACTAGCTAACTATGGCTACACCTTC. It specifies CATSRRLGRRLANYGYTF.

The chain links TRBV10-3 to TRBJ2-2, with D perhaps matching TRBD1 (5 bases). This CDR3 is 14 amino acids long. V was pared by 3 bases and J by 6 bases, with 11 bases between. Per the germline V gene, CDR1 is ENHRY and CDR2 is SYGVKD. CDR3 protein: CAISDQGSPGELFF. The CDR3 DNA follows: TGTGCCATCAGTGATCAGGGCTCGCCCGGGGAGCTGTTTTTT.

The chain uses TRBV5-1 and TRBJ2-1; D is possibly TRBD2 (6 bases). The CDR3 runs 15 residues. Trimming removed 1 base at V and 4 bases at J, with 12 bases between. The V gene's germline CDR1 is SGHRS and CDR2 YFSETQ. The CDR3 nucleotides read TGCGCCAGCAGCTTGTGGGCGGGGTTGTACAATGAGCAGTTCTTC. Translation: CASSLWAGLYNEQFF.

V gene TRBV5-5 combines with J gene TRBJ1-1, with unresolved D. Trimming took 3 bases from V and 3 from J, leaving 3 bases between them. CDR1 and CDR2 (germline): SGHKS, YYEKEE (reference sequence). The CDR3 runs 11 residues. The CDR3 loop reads CASSSYTEAFF. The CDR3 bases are TGTGCCAGCAGCTCGTACACTGAAGCTTTCTTT.

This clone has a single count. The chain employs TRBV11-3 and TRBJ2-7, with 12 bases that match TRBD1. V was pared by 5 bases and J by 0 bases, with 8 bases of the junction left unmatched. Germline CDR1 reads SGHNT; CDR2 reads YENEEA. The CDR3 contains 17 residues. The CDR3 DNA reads TGTGCCAGCAGCCCCGGGACAGGGGGCCCCAGCTCCTACGAGCAGTACTTC. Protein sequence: CASSPGTGGPSSYEQYF.

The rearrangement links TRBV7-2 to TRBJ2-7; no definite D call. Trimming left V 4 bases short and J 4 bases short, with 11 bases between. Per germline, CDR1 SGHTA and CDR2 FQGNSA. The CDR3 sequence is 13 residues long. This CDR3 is CASSSALTYEQYF. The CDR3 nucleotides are TGTGCCAGCAGCTCAGCCTTGACTTACGAGCAGTACTTC.

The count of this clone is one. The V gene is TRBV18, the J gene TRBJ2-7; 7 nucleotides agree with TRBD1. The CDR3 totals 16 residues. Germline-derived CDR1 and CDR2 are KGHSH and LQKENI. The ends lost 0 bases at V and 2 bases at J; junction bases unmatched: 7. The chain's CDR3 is CASSPPYRGVPYEQYF. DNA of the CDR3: TGTGCCAGCTCACCACCGTACAGGGGAGTTCCCTACGAGCAGTACTTC.

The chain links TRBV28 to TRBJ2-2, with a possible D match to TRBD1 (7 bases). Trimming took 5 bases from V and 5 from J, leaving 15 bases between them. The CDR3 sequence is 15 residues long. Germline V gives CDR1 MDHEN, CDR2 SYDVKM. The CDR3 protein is CASSMTGRFTGELFF. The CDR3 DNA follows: TGTGCCAGCAGTATGACAGGGAGGTTTACCGGGGAGCTGTTTTTT. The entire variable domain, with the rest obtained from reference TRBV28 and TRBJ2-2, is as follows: DVKVTQSSRYLVKRTGEKVFLECVQDMDHENMFWYRQDPGLGLRLIYFSYDVKMKEKGDIPEGYSVSREKKERFSLILESASTNQTSMYLCASSMTGRFTGELFFGEGSRLTVL.

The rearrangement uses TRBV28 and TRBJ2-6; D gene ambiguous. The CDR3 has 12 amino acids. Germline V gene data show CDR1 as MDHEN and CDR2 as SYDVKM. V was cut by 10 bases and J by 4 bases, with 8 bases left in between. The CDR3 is CAIRSGANVLTF. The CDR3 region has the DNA TGTGCCATCCGGTCCGGGGCCAACGTCCTGACTTTC.

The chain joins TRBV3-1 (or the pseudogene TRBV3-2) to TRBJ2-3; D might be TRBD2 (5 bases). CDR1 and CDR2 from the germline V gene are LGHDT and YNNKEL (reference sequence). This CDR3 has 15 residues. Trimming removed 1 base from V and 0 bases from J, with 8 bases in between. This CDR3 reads CASSQATGSTDTQYF. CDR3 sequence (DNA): TGTGCCAGCAGCCAAGCCACGGGGAGCACAGATACGCAGTATTTT.

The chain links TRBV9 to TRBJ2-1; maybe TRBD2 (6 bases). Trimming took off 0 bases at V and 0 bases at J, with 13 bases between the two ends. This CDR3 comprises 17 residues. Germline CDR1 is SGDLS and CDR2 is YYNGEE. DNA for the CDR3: TGTGCCAGCAGCGTAGCGGAGGGGATCAGCTCCTACAATGAGCAGTTCTTC. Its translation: CASSVAEGISSYNEQFF.

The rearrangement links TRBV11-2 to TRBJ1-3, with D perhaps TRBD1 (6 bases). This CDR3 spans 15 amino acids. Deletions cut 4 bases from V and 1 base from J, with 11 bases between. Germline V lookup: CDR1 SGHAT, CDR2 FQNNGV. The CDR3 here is CASSSFQGSGNTIYF. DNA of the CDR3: TGTGCCAGCAGCTCATTCCAGGGGTCTGGAAACACCATATATTTT.

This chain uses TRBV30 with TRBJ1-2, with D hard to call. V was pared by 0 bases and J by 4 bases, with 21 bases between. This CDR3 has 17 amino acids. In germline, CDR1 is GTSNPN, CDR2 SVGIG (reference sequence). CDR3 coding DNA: TGTGCCTGGAGTGTTTTCTCGACCGGCAAAAGGAGCTATGGCTACACCTTC. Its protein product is CAWSVFSTGKRSYGYTF.

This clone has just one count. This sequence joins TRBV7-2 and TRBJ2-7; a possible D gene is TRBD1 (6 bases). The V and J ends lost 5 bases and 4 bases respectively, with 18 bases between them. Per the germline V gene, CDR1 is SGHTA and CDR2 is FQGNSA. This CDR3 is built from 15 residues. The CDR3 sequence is CASSNTPGHGYEQYF. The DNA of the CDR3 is TGTGCCAGCAGCAACACCCCGGGACATGGATACGAGCAGTACTTC. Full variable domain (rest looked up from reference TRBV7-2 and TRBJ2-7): GAGVSQSPSNKVTEKGKDVELRCDPISGHTALYWYRQSLGQGLEFLIYFQGNSAPDKSGLPSDRFSAERTGGSVSTLTIQRTQQEDSAVYLCASSNTPGHGYEQYFGPGTRLTVT.

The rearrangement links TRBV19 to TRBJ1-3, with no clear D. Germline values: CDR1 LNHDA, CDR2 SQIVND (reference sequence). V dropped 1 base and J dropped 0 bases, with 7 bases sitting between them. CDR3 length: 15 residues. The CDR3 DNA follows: TGTGCCAGTAGTATAGTTCAATTCTCTGGAAACACCATATATTTT. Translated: CASSIVQFSGNTIYF.

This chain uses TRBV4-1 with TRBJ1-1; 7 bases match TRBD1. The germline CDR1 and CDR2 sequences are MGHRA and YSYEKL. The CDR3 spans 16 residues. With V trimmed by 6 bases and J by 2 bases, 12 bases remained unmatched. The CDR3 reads CASRTTGVLGNTEAFF. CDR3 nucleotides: TGCGCCAGCAGGACTACAGGGGTGCTGGGTAACACTGAAGCTTTCTTT.

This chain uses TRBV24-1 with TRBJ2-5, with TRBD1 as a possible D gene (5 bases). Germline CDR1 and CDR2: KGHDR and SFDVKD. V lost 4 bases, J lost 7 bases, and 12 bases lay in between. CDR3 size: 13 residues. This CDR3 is CATSETGTRTQYF. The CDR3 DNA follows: TGTGCCACCAGTGAAACAGGTACAAGGACCCAGTACTTC.